This T cell receptor (beta chain) was obtained from a study of early T cells in non-severe SARS-CoV-2 infection. Study as a whole: Sequenced bulk RNA came from whole blood that was unsorted, and chains were unpaired.

Whole-study results and caveats: Anti-spike CD8 responses were favored in VDJdb matching, and private and CD4 specificities were missed.

Per the germline V gene, CDR1 is MNHEY and CDR2 is SMNVEV (reference sequence). The CDR3 runs to 16 residues. V was clipped by 2 bases and J by 1 base; unmatched bases: 1. Unique molecular identifiers were affixed to single, distinct cDNA molecules. Each CDR3 protein gets one entry after TCRdb re-called the 5' RACE reads with MiXCR. The sample comprises 86,000 or so distinct CDR3 sequences, over 12% of which are singletons, and roughly 3% rests with the top ten. This clonotype has at least ten counts. Its antigen is unknown. The J gene is TRBJ2-2, the V gene TRBV27; 10 bases are a match to TRBD2. This clonotype originated in an adult who was a healthcare worker with PCR-confirmed SARS-CoV-2 infection or an uninfected control (not recorded which). The sequenced sample consisted of whole blood. The CDR3 reads CASSLLAGVNTGELFF. For the CDR3, the DNA is TGTGCCAGCAGTTTACTAGCGGGAGTGAACACCGGGGAGCTGTTTTTT.